Presented here are 26 T cell receptor beta chains from one specimen sequenced in a study of T cell repertoires in cytomegalovirus infection. TCRdb itself ran the reads through MiXCR, one entry per CDR3 protein. The sample carries hundreds of thousands of distinct CDR3 sequences, 17% recorded once. Sample: PBMCs. These receptors were taken from a human donor in good health (CMV status not recorded). Some clones in this sample may be carry-over from other donors' samples.

This clonotype was seen more than once but under ten times. The chain uses TRBV5-4 and TRBJ1-2; maybe TRBD1 (5 bases). CDR3 length equals 15 residues. Germline V CDR1 and CDR2: SGHNT, YYREEE (reference sequence). Trimming removed 1 base from V and 8 bases from J, with 18 bases in between. This chain's CDR3 is CASSLMVGPEGGYTF. CDR3 nucleotide sequence: TGTGCCAGCAGCTTGATGGTTGGCCCCGAGGGGGGCTACACCTTC.

This clonotype was observed at least ten times. The genes are TRBV4-1 and TRBJ1-5; possible D gene TRBD1, 5 bases. Trimming cost V 1 base and J 2 bases, with 15 bases left between them. The CDR3 length is 17 residues. Germline V gene lookup returns CDR1 MGHRA and CDR2 YSYEKL. The CDR3 DNA follows: TGCGCCAGCAGCCAAGGAGACAGATCCATACGCAATCAGCCCCAGCATTTT. Protein product: CASSQGDRSIRNQPQHF.

This clonotype was seen repeatedly, ten times or more. This chain connects TRBV5-1 to TRBJ1-3; the match to TRBD1 covers 8 bases. The CDR3 length is 14 residues. The V segment lost 4 bases and the J segment 2 bases; nucleotides outside the gene matches: 2. CDR1 and CDR2 (germline): SGHRS, YFSETQ. The CDR3 DNA reads as TGCGCCAGCAGCAACAGGGGGACTGGAAACACCATATATTTT. Translation gives CASSNRGTGNTIYF.

The chain joins TRBV29-1 to TRBJ1-1; possibly TRBD1 for D (5 bases). Trimming stripped 5 bases from V and 5 bases from J, with 9 bases between. The germline V gene encodes CDR1 SQVTM and CDR2 ANQGSEA. This CDR3 has 11 residues. This CDR3 reads CSVTGQTEAFF. CDR3 DNA: TGCAGCGTTACGGGGCAAACTGAAGCTTTCTTT.

The V gene is TRBV20-1, the J gene TRBJ1-1, with D possibly matching TRBD1 (6 bases). Trimming removed 3 bases from V and 5 bases from J, with 13 bases in between. The CDR3 loop spans 13 amino acids. CDR1 and CDR2 from the germline V gene are DFQATT and SNEGSKA (reference sequence). This chain's CDR3 is CSARQDSLTEAFF. In nucleotides, the CDR3 is TGCAGTGCTAGGCAGGACAGCTTAACTGAAGCTTTCTTT.

This clonotype was observed at least ten times. The chain joins TRBV5-6 to TRBJ2-1, with D possibly TRBD1 on 6 matching bases. The CDR3 length is 14 residues. The V gene's germline CDR1 is SGHDT and CDR2 YYEEEE. The V and J ends lost 1 base and 5 bases respectively, with 10 bases between them. The CDR3 region has the DNA TGTGCCAGCAGCTTGATCAACAGGGACAATGAGCAGTTCTTC. Its translation: CASSLINRDNEQFF.

The CDR3 DNA is TGCAGTGCTAGGTCCCCGGGACAGCTTAATTCACCCCTCCACTTT. Translating gives CSARSPGQLNSPLHF. The rearrangement joins TRBV20-1 to TRBJ1-6, with 7 bases lining up with TRBD1. The CDR3 is made up of 15 amino acids. Germline V gene data show CDR1 as DFQATT and CDR2 as SNEGSKA (reference sequence). Losses at the gene ends were 3 bases for V and 6 bases for J; bases not matched to a gene: 8.

The gene calls are TRBV4-1 and TRBJ1-3; D is perhaps TRBD1 (5 bases). V gave up 0 bases and J gave up 4 bases, with 13 bases separating them. Per germline, CDR1 MGHRA and CDR2 YSYEKL. This CDR3 region has 16 residues. The CDR3 nucleotides read TGCGCCAGCAGCCAAGATTTCGGGGGTGCCGGAAACACCATATATTTT. Residues: CASSQDFGGAGNTIYF.

This clonotype was counted between two and nine times. The rearrangement joins TRBV19 to TRBJ1-4; D unclear. V shed 3 bases and J shed 0 bases, with 14 bases lying between them. The germline CDR1 and CDR2 sequences are LNHDA and SQIVND (reference sequence). The CDR3 totals 17 residues. The DNA for the CDR3 is TGTGCCAGTAGTATCCGTTCTTTGCAGTCAACTAATGAAAAACTGTTTTTT. It yields the protein CASSIRSLQSTNEKLFF.

In its sample, this clonotype was seen a few times. This chain joins TRBV12-3 or TRBV12-4 and TRBJ2-7; D may match TRBD1 or TRBD2 (5 bases each). Trimming cost V 3 bases and J 4 bases, with 13 bases left between them. The CDR3 is 14 residues long. For the CDR3, the DNA is TGTGCCAGCAGTTTTCAGGGAGTGGGGTACGAGCAGTACTTC. Residues: CASSFQGVGYEQYF.

This clonotype turned up a few times. The CDR3 protein is CASTLEGYEQYF. The CDR3 DNA follows: TGTGCCAGCACTTTGGAGGGCTACGAGCAGTACTTC. The rearrangement joins TRBV2 to TRBJ2-7, with D possibly matching TRBD2 (6 bases). V gave up 7 bases and J gave up 3 bases, with 10 bases separating them. CDR3 length: 12 residues. Germline CDR1 reads SNHLY; CDR2 reads FYNNEI.

This clonotype has a handful of counts. The chain recombines TRBV4-2 with TRBJ1-2; D ambiguous. V was cut by 1 base and J by 2 bases, with 11 bases left in between. CDR3 length equals 15 residues. Germline values: CDR1 LGHNA, CDR2 YNFKEQ. The CDR3 reads CASSQVGPENYGYTF. Here the CDR3 DNA reads TGTGCCAGCAGCCAAGTGGGTCCGGAGAACTATGGCTACACCTTC.

This clonotype was picked up a small number of times. This chain joins TRBV7-2 and TRBJ1-1; tentatively, D is TRBD1 (5 bases). V lost 1 base, J lost 6 bases, and 15 bases lay in between. Looked up from germline, CDR1 is SGHTA and CDR2 is FQGNSA. CDR3 size: 15 residues. CDR3 bases: TGTGCCAGCAGCTTAGGGTCGTGGGGCGCCTCTGAAGCTTTCTTT. Residues: CASSLGSWGASEAFF.

The chain recombines TRBV20-1 with TRBJ2-5, with D unclear. V lost 3 bases and J 1 base, leaving 9 bases between the germline ends. The CDR3 covers 13 residues. Germline CDR1 is DFQATT and CDR2 is SNEGSKA (reference sequence). The CDR3 DNA sequence: TGCAGTGCTAGCTCGTTAGGCCAAGAGACCCAGTACTTC. It encodes CSASSLGQETQYF.

This CDR3 reads CASGFSGPNTEAFF. As DNA, the CDR3 is TGTGCTAGTGGTTTTTCAGGACCCAACACTGAAGCTTTCTTT. This rearrangement joins TRBV12-5 to TRBJ1-1; D ambiguous. The ends were cut back, 3 bases at V and 2 bases at J, with 10 bases in the middle. CDR1 is LGHNT and CDR2 is FRNRAP in the germline V gene. This CDR3 is 14 amino acids long.

The J gene is TRBJ2-7, the V gene TRBV5-6, with D perhaps TRBD1 or TRBD2 (5 bases each). The germline V gene encodes CDR1 SGHDT and CDR2 YYEEEE. The ends were cut back, 4 bases at V and 5 bases at J, with 10 bases in the middle. The CDR3 contains 12 residues. CDR3 sequence (DNA): TGTGCCAGCAGCCTCGGGACCCACGAGCAGTACTTC. Its translation: CASSLGTHEQYF.

The V call is TRBV20-1, the J call TRBJ1-2; D call uncertain. The CDR3 spans 13 residues. Germline V gene sequence: CDR1 DFQATT, CDR2 SNEGSKA (reference sequence). V lost 6 bases and J lost 3, with 14 bases in between. Here the CDR3 reads CSAGLGMDYGYTF. The CDR3 DNA follows: TGCAGTGCCGGGCTGGGGATGGACTATGGCTACACCTTC.

V is TRBV6-5 and J is TRBJ1-6; D perhaps matches TRBD1 (6 bases). The V gene lost 7 bases and the J gene lost 12 bases, with 13 bases spanning the gap. CDR1 is MNHEY and CDR2 is SVGAGI in the germline V gene. The CDR3 is 12 amino acids. The CDR3 here is CASKTGRGPLHF. Written as DNA, the CDR3 is TGTGCCAGCAAGACAGGTCGGGGACCCCTCCACTTT.

This chain uses TRBV7-9 with TRBJ2-7; unclear D gene. V lost 2 bases, J lost 7 bases, and 15 bases lay in between. The CDR3 consists of 14 residues. CDR1 and CDR2 (germline): SEHNR, FQNEAQ (reference sequence). CDR3 amino acids: CASSLMSSAGEQYF. Written as DNA, the CDR3 is TGTGCCAGCAGCTTAATGAGCTCCGCTGGGGAGCAGTACTTC. Variable domain in full (rest from reference TRBV7-9 and TRBJ2-7): DTGVSQNPRHKITKRGQNVTFRCDPISEHNRLYWYRQTLGQGPEFLTYFQNEAQLEKSRLLSDRFSAERPKGSFSTLEIQRTEQGDSAMYLCASSLMSSAGEQYFGPGTRLTVT.

This chain's CDR3 is CASYRGEGETQYF. In DNA form, the CDR3 reads TGCGCCAGCTACCGGGGAGAGGGAGAGACCCAGTACTTC. This chain uses TRBV5-1 with TRBJ2-5, with D perhaps matching TRBD2 (5 bases). The germline gives CDR1 SGHRS, CDR2 YFSETQ. The CDR3 loop spans 13 amino acids. Deletions cut 7 bases from V and 4 bases from J, with 14 bases between.

The chain employs TRBV20-1 and TRBJ1-6; D gene unclear. V gave up 1 base and J gave up 14 bases, with 12 bases separating them. The germline gives CDR1 DFQATT, CDR2 SNEGSKA (reference sequence). The CDR3 is 12 residues long. The CDR3 DNA reads as TGCAGTGCTAGAGTGGGTGATGGGGCCCTCCACTTT. Its translation: CSARVGDGALHF.

The chain couples TRBV15 to TRBJ1-6, with TRBD1 as a possible D gene (6 bases). Per germline, CDR1 LNHNV and CDR2 YYDKDF (reference sequence). V gave up 8 bases and J gave up 14 bases, with 13 bases separating them. The CDR3 sequence is 11 residues long. This CDR3 is CATYGGGSLHF. The CDR3 DNA follows: TGTGCCACCTACGGAGGGGGTTCCCTCCACTTT.

At least ten counts were recorded for this clonotype. The genes are TRBV6-5 and TRBJ2-7; D remains unclear. Deletions cut 0 bases from V and 2 bases from J, with 8 bases between. From germline, CDR1 is MNHEY and CDR2 SVGAGI. The CDR3 loop spans 14 amino acids. DNA of the CDR3: TGTGCCAGCAGTTACTCCTCCGATACCTACGAGCAGTACTTC. Protein sequence: CASSYSSDTYEQYF.

The rearrangement links TRBV2 to TRBJ2-5, with D possibly being TRBD1 (6 bases). The ends were cut back, 8 bases at V and 5 bases at J, with 12 bases in the middle. Germline CDR1 is SNHLY and CDR2 is FYNNEI. The CDR3 loop spans 12 amino acids. Written as DNA, the CDR3 is TGTGCCAGCGGGGGCAGGCTGGAGACCCAGTACTTC. Protein: CASGGRLETQYF.

Note on this clonotype: Given a much more abundant clone one base away, this may be a read error. CDR3 residues: CASSLGLDCIYNSPLHF. CDR3 bases: TGTGCCAGCAGCTTGGGGCTGGACTGTATCTATAATTCACCCCTCCACTTT. V gene TRBV7-2 combines with J gene TRBJ1-6, with D possibly being TRBD1 (5 bases). The ends were cut back, 3 bases at V and 3 bases at J, with 15 bases in the middle. Germline V gene lookup returns CDR1 SGHTA and CDR2 FQGNSA. This CDR3 has 17 residues.

This clonotype was counted ten times or more. The chain employs TRBV7-2 and TRBJ2-1; a weak D match, TRBD1 (8 bases). With 4 bases removed from V and 8 bases from J, the gap between germline ends came to 18 bases. This CDR3 has 15 amino acids. Germline V lookup: CDR1 SGHTA, CDR2 FQGNSA. CDR3 nucleotides: TGTGCCAGCAGCTGGGGAGGGCAGGGGGCGTATGAGCAGTTCTTC. Protein sequence: CASSWGGQGAYEQFF.